This passage covers 27 T cell receptor beta chains from one sample sequenced in a study of T cell repertoires in cytomegalovirus infection. A single record per CDR3 protein comes from TCRdb applying MiXCR to the reads. The sample yields roughly 500,000 distinct CDR3 sequences, roughly 12% seen once. The sequencing input was PBMCs. All receptors come from a human donor in good health (CMV status not recorded). Some clones in this sample may be carry-over from other donors' samples.

This clonotype was observed many times. The CDR3 reads CASTGSQGEKLFF. The DNA of the CDR3 is TGTGCCAGCACGGGGAGTCAAGGTGAAAAACTGTTTTTT. The gene calls are TRBV19 and TRBJ1-4; D ambiguous. In germline, CDR1 is LNHDA, CDR2 SQIVND (reference sequence). CDR3 length equals 13 residues. Trimming took 9 bases from V and 7 from J, leaving 15 bases between them.

This clonotype appeared many times. The chain employs TRBV20-1 and TRBJ1-2; D is undetermined. CDR3 length: 13 amino acids. Trimming removed 2 bases from V and 2 bases from J, with 9 bases in between. Germline V gene sequence: CDR1 DFQATT, CDR2 SNEGSKA (reference sequence). DNA of the CDR3: TGCAGTGCTAGACCAACCGGGAACTATGGCTACACCTTC. It encodes CSARPTGNYGYTF.

The chain is built from TRBV29-1 and TRBJ2-1; possibly TRBD1 for D (6 bases). CDR1 is SQVTM and CDR2 is ANQGSEA in the germline V gene. CDR3 size: 12 residues. Between the trimmed V and J ends, which lost 3 bases and 7 bases, there was a span of 10 bases. CDR3 DNA: TGCAGCGTTGATAGGGGGAATAATGAGCAGTTCTTC. Translating gives CSVDRGNNEQFF.

This clonotype was counted ten times or more. The V call is TRBV7-3, the J call TRBJ1-1; no firm D call. This CDR3 region has 16 residues. Trimming removed 0 bases at V and 5 bases at J, with 16 bases between. Germline V gene data show CDR1 as SGHTA and CDR2 as FQGTGA. In DNA, the CDR3 is TGTGCCAGCAGCTTAACTACGAGTAATAGGAGGACTGAAGCTTTCTTT. Protein product: CASSLTTSNRRTEAFF.

This clonotype was observed many times. The chain links TRBV19 to TRBJ1-4; D gene unclear. This CDR3 has 19 residues. Trimming removed 6 bases at V and 7 bases at J, with 30 bases between. The germline gives CDR1 LNHDA, CDR2 SQIVND (reference sequence). CDR3 bases: TGTGCCAGTAGCCACTATTTGACACTGGAGCTTCAACTAGGTGAAAAACTGTTTTTT. Amino acids: CASSHYLTLELQLGEKLFF. The variable domain in full, with the rest retrieved from reference TRBV19 and TRBJ1-4, is DGGITQSPKYLFRKEGQNVTLSCEQNLNHDAMYWYRQDPGQGLRLIYYSQIVNDFQKGDIAEGYSVSREKKESFPLTVTSAQKNPTAFYLCASSHYLTLELQLGEKLFFGSGTQLSVL.

This clonotype was recorded many times. The gene calls are TRBV11-1 and TRBJ1-2, with 7 positions matching TRBD1. This CDR3 has 15 amino acids. CDR1 SGHAT and CDR2 FQDESV come from the germline V gene (reference sequence). V lost 5 bases to trimming and J lost 2 bases; unmatched junction nucleotides: 8. The CDR3: CASSERDRVNYGYTF. The CDR3 bases are TGTGCCAGCAGCGAACGGGACAGAGTCAACTATGGCTACACCTTC.

Ten or more counts support this clonotype. The chain carries TRBV7-2 and TRBJ1-1, with 11 bases lining up with TRBD1. Germline V gene sequence: CDR1 SGHTA, CDR2 FQGNSA. V dropped 6 bases and J dropped 4; count of bases not matched to a gene: 7. The CDR3 totals 15 residues. The CDR3 loop is CASRSLGQGATEAFF. The DNA for the CDR3 is TGTGCCAGCAGATCACTCGGACAGGGGGCCACTGAAGCTTTCTTT.

The sample holds a few counts of this clonotype. The rearrangement joins TRBV20-1 to TRBJ2-1; 8 bases fit TRBD2. The CDR3 totals 17 residues. With V trimmed by 2 bases and J by 4 bases, 13 bases remained unmatched. Germline V lookup: CDR1 DFQATT, CDR2 SNEGSKA (reference sequence). The CDR3 DNA reads as TGCAGTGCTAGACCCTACACATCCCGGGGGGGGTACAATGAGCAGTTCTTC. This sequence encodes CSARPYTSRGGYNEQFF.

The rearrangement joins TRBV6-6 to TRBJ2-3; TRBD2 is a possible D gene (6 bases). This CDR3 spans 15 amino acids. Germline CDR1 and CDR2: MNHNY and SVGAGI (reference sequence). V shed 6 bases and J shed 6 bases, with 19 bases lying between them. CDR3 in amino acids: CASRNPGVGVDTQYF. As DNA, the CDR3 is TGTGCCAGCAGGAACCCGGGGGTGGGGGTGGATACGCAGTATTTT.

The J gene is TRBJ2-7, the V gene TRBV13; TRBD1 matches at 9 bases. This CDR3 has 14 amino acids. Trimming at V came to 5 bases and at J to 5 bases, leaving 7 bases not matched to a gene. Germline assignment: CDR1 PRHDT and CDR2 FYEKMQ (reference sequence). CDR3 coding DNA: TGTGCCAGCAGCAATCTGACAGGGGGACACGAGCAGTACTTC. Its translation: CASSNLTGGHEQYF.

The sample holds a few counts of this clonotype. This chain links TRBV11-2 with TRBJ1-5; 8 nucleotides match TRBD1. Germline loops: CDR1 SGHAT, CDR2 FQNNGV. V trimming: 5 bases; J trimming: 7 bases; junction bases outside the gene matches: 10. There are 15 residues in the CDR3. The CDR3 DNA is TGTGCCAGCAGCCAAGGACAGGGTTTAAGGCAGCCCCAGCATTTT. This codes for CASSQGQGLRQPQHF.

The V and J genes are TRBV7-2 and TRBJ1-1, with D possibly matching TRBD1 (6 bases). CDR1 and CDR2 (germline): SGHTA, FQGNSA. The germline V and J ends were trimmed by 3 bases and 8 bases, with 22 bases remaining between them. The CDR3 has 16 amino acids. DNA of the CDR3: TGTGCCAGCAGCTTCGCCCCAAACAGGGCAGGTGGAGAAGCTTTCTTT. Residues: CASSFAPNRAGGEAFF.

The chain employs TRBV3-1 and TRBJ2-1, with a tentative D call TRBD2 (7 bases). Germline CDR1 reads LGHDT; CDR2 reads YNNKEL (reference sequence). Trimming took 4 bases from V and 7 from J, leaving 14 bases between them. This CDR3 has 14 residues. CDR3 sequence: CASSPTGGPNEQFF. Here the CDR3 DNA reads TGTGCCAGCAGCCCGACCGGGGGGCCAAATGAGCAGTTCTTC.

This clonotype was seen many times. The chain carries TRBV7-9 and TRBJ2-3; 8 bases fit TRBD2. This CDR3 region has 15 residues. CDR1 is SEHNR, CDR2 FQNEAQ, per germline (reference sequence). V shed 3 bases and J 4 bases; nucleotides not matched to a gene: 6. CDR3 amino acids: CASSFAGTRSDTQYF. CDR3 nucleotides: TGTGCCAGCAGCTTCGCCGGGACTAGATCAGATACGCAGTATTTT.

The chain has TRBV20-1 and TRBJ1-1, with D perhaps TRBD1 (6 bases). The CDR3 runs 15 residues. The germline V and J ends were trimmed by 0 bases and 1 base, with 12 bases remaining between them. CDR1 and CDR2 from the germline V gene are DFQATT and SNEGSKA (reference sequence). The CDR3 is CSARDHGQQNTEAFF. The CDR3 DNA follows: TGCAGTGCTAGAGATCATGGACAGCAGAACACTGAAGCTTTCTTT.

This clonotype has ten or more counts. The chain has TRBV10-3 and TRBJ1-2, with D perhaps TRBD1 (5 bases). Trimming took off 11 bases at V and 0 bases at J, with 19 bases between the two ends. Germline V gene data show CDR1 as ENHRY and CDR2 as SYGVKD. The CDR3 covers 15 residues. DNA for the CDR3: TGTGCCGCCTATTGGGAGGGGACGGCTAACTATGGCTACACCTTC. Its protein is CAAYWEGTANYGYTF.

In this sample, this clonotype turned up many times. V gene TRBV20-1 combines with J gene TRBJ2-5; D possibly uses TRBD1 or TRBD2 (5 bases each). Deletions cut 3 bases from V and 2 bases from J, with 10 bases between. CDR1 DFQATT and CDR2 SNEGSKA come from the germline V gene (reference sequence). The CDR3 sequence is 13 residues long. The CDR3 here is CSASGAGQETQYF. CDR3 nucleotides: TGCAGTGCTAGCGGGGCAGGACAAGAGACCCAGTACTTC.

This clonotype was found once. The gene calls are TRBV25-1 and TRBJ2-3, with D maybe TRBD2 (6 bases). Between the trimmed V and J ends, which lost 8 bases and 0 bases, there was a span of 15 bases. Germline CDR1 MGHDK, CDR2 SYGVNS. The CDR3 runs 15 residues. In nucleotides, the CDR3 is TGTGCCAGCGGCCTTTTTGGGGGGAGCACAGATACGCAGTATTTT. Translation: CASGLFGGSTDTQYF.

This clonotype was recorded at least ten times. The chain employs TRBV3-1 and TRBJ1-2; D gene ambiguous. The germline gives CDR1 LGHDT, CDR2 YNNKEL (reference sequence). V was cut by 5 bases and J by 2 bases, with 3 bases left in between. The CDR3 is made up of 11 amino acids. The CDR3 is CASSLNYGYTF. The DNA for the CDR3 is TGTGCCAGCAGCTTAAACTATGGCTACACCTTC.

This clonotype was recorded at least ten times. The chain combines TRBV6-5 with TRBJ1-5, with a weak D call TRBD1 (5 bases). Trimming removed 4 bases at V and 3 bases at J, with 13 bases between. Germline V CDR1 and CDR2: MNHEY, SVGAGI. CDR3 length equals 15 residues. In DNA form, the CDR3 reads TGTGCCAGCAGTTCCATAGACAGTATCAATCAGCCCCAGCATTTT. The encoded protein is CASSSIDSINQPQHF.

The chain links TRBV20-1 to TRBJ1-5, with D unresolved. Germline V gene sequence: CDR1 DFQATT, CDR2 SNEGSKA (reference sequence). This CDR3 region has 15 residues. V lost 3 bases and J lost 0, with 12 bases in between. The CDR3 sequence: CSASSSVSSNQPQHF. For the CDR3, the DNA is TGCAGTGCTAGCAGCAGTGTCTCTAGCAATCAGCCCCAGCATTTT.

Ten or more counts support this clonotype. This rearrangement joins TRBV2 to TRBJ2-5; TRBD1 matches at 7 bases. The V gene end was trimmed by 6 bases and the J gene end by 10 bases; junction bases not matched to a gene: 5. Germline V gene sequence: CDR1 SNHLY, CDR2 FYNNEI. The CDR3 length is 11 residues. For the CDR3, the DNA is TGTGCCAGCAGGGGACAGTATGACCAGTACTTC. Its protein is CASRGQYDQYF. The variable domain in full, completed from reference TRBV2 and TRBJ2-5, reads EPEVTQTPSHQVTQMGQEVILRCVPISNHLYFYWYRQILGQKVEFLVSFYNNEISEKSEIFDDQFSVERPDGSNFTLKIRSTKLEDSAMYFCASRGQYDQYFGPGTRLLVL.

This clonotype was recorded at least ten times. The V gene is TRBV7-4, the J gene TRBJ2-5, with a possible D match to TRBD2 (6 bases). In germline, CDR1 is SGHVT, CDR2 SQSDAQ. The germline V and J ends were trimmed by 3 bases and 5 bases, with 10 bases remaining between them. The CDR3 has 13 residues. In DNA, the CDR3 is TGTGCCAGCAGCTTTGAGGGGAGGGAGACCCAGTACTTC. Translated: CASSFEGRETQYF.

This clonotype was counted many times. V is TRBV4-2 and J is TRBJ2-5; possibly TRBD1 or TRBD2 for D (6 bases each). The CDR3 runs to 13 residues. The germline V and J ends were trimmed by 0 bases and 5 bases, with 7 bases remaining between them. The V gene's germline CDR1 is LGHNA and CDR2 YNFKEQ. CDR3 in DNA: TGTGCCAGCAGCCAAGAGGGGGGCGAGACCCAGTACTTC. Translated, it gives CASSQEGGETQYF.

This clonotype was observed a few times. The gene calls are TRBV24-1 and TRBJ1-5; TRBD1 matches 12 bases. The CDR3 has 16 amino acids. Per the germline V gene, CDR1 is KGHDR and CDR2 is SFDVKD. V shed 4 bases and J 7 bases; nucleotides not matched to a gene: 7. This chain's CDR3 is CATSEAGQGAGQPQHF. The CDR3 DNA follows: TGTGCCACCAGTGAGGCGGGACAGGGGGCTGGCCAGCCCCAGCATTTT.

This clonotype was counted ten times or more. The V and J genes are TRBV7-2 and TRBJ2-2; 12 positions agree with TRBD1. Germline V lookup: CDR1 SGHTA, CDR2 FQGNSA. The trim removed 2 bases at V and 7 bases at J, leaving 8 bases unmatched. The CDR3 consists of 17 residues. DNA for the CDR3: TGTGCCAGCAGCTTAATAGGAGGGACAGGGGGCGGCGGGGAGCTGTTTTTT. It specifies CASSLIGGTGGGGELFF.

The rearrangement uses TRBV9 and TRBJ2-7, with D perhaps TRBD2 (6 bases). CDR1 and CDR2 from the germline V gene are SGDLS and YYNGEE. Trimming left V 4 bases short and J 2 bases short, with 16 bases between. This CDR3 has 15 residues. CDR3 in amino acids: CASSPSGAQTYEQYF. In DNA form, the CDR3 reads TGTGCCAGCAGCCCCTCGGGAGCGCAGACCTACGAGCAGTACTTC.